This is a list of T cell receptor beta chains from one sample in a study of monozygotic twins with inflammatory bowel disease. Reprocessing the 5' RACE reads, TCRdb reports a single entry for every CDR3 protein and omits DNA. Its table records a few hundred thousand distinct CDR3 sequences. The specimen sequenced was blood. The receptors were sampled from a human donor with ulcerative colitis or Crohn's disease, or a healthy co-twin of an affected twin (not recorded which). Each CDR3 is given with its conserved first and last residue.

v_call	j_call	cdr3_aa
TRBV20-1	TRBJ2-5	CSARISGETQYF
TRBV6-1	TRBJ1-1	CASRAPGKYAEAFF
TRBV29-1	TRBJ2-1	CSVSRLAGDNEQFF
TRBV12-3/TRBV12-4	TRBJ2-1	CASRGLAGGPYNEQFF
TRBV7-2	TRBJ2-1	CASSSSWGQRGEQFF
TRBV7-9	TRBJ1-6	CASSLGGTDYSPLHF
TRBV5-1	TRBJ1-1	CASSPFRDRNSEAFF
TRBV5-1	TRBJ1-1	CASSFRDRGWLTEAFF
TRBV11-2	TRBJ1-1	CASRGAGGNLELNTQAFF
TRBV5-1	TRBJ1-4	CASSLTGTNEKLFF
TRBV20-1	TRBJ2-3	CSAKQVGPDTQYF
TRBV5-1	TRBJ2-5	CASSLGAGETQYF
TRBV5-1	TRBJ2-3	CASSFPEADTQYF
TRBV19	TRBJ2-2	CASRDSHYGGGGELFF
TRBV5-6	TRBJ1-2	CASSSQGKDYGYTF
TRBV4-2	TRBJ2-6	CASSQTGSISSGANVLTF
TRBV5-5	TRBJ2-7	CASSLGLAGVLQEQYF
TRBV2	TRBJ2-2	CASSSLPGTGELFF
TRBV15	TRBJ1-6	CATGRVIGALHF
TRBV2	TRBJ1-4	CASSARANEKLFF
TRBV5-1	TRBJ2-5	CASSLGIQETQYF
TRBV7-8	TRBJ2-3	CASSLLAGGGRPNTQYF
TRBV9	TRBJ2-1	CASSVAGGRWNEQFF
TRBV27	TRBJ1-1	CASSSRQNTEAFF
TRBV5-1	TRBJ2-7	CASSLTYTGAHYYEQYF
TRBV25-1	TRBJ2-3	CASSELQRDTDTQYF
TRBV14	TRBJ2-2	CASSLYNTGELFF